This T cell receptor beta chain was sequenced in a study of PD-L1 blockade in urothelial cancer. At the level of the study: Specimens of blood held a median count of about 150,000 T cells.

Whole-study results and caveats: Better progression-free and overall survival followed lower pretreatment blood clonality.

Concerning this clone itself: Antigen: not known.

Data came from immunoSEQ multiplex PCR; TCRdb stores just in-frame clones and leaves some out. The sample shows approximately 50,000 clones, 88% of them seen only once. The time point: peripheral blood 6 weeks after treatment start. CDR1 is MNHEY, CDR2 SMNVEV, per germline (reference sequence). The CDR3 sequence is 15 residues long. V lost 6 bases and J lost 0; bases outside the gene matches: 5. The sample was PBMCs, taken around atezolizumab (anti-PD-L1) treatment. The source of this sequence is a man aged 60-69 years with urothelial cancer. This chain links TRBV27 with TRBJ1-3, with 7 bases lining up with TRBD1. CDR3 region: CASSRDRDSGNTIYF. The CDR3 bases are TGTGCCAGCAGCCGGGACAGAGACTCTGGAAACACCATATATTTT.